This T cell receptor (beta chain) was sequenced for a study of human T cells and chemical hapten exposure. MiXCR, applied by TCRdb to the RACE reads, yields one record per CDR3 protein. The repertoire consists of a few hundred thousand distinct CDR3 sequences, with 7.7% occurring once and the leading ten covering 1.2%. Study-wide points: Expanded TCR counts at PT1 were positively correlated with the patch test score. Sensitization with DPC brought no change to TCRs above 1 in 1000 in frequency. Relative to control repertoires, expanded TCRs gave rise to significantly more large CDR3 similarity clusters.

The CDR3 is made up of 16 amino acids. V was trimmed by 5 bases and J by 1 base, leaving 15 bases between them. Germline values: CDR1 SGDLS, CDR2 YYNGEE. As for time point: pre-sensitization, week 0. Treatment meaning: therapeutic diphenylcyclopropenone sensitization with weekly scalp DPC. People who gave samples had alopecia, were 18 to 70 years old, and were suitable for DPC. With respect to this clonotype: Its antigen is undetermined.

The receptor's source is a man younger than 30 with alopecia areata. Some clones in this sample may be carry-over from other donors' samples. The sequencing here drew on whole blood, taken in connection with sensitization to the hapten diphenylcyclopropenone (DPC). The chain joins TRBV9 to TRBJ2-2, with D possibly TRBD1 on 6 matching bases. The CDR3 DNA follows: TGTGCCAGCAGTCAACAGGGTCGGGTGAACACCGGGGAGCTGTTTTTT. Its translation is CASSQQGRVNTGELFF.